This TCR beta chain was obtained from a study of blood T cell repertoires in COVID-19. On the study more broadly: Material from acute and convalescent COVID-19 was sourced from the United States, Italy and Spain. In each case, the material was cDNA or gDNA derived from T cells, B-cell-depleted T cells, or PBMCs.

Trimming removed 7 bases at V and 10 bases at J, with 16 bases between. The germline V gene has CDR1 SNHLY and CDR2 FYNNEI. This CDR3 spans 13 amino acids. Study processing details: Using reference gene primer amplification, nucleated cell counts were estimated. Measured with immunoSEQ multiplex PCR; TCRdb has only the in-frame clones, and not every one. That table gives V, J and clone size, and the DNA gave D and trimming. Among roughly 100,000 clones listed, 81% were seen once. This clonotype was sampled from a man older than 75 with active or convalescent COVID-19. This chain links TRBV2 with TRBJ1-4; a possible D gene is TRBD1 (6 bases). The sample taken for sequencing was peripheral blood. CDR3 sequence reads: CASNDRSLGKLFF. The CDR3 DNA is TGTGCCAGCAACGACAGGTCTTTGGGAAAACTGTTTTTT. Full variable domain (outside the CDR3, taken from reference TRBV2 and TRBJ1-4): EPEVTQTPSHQVTQMGQEVILRCVPISNHLYFYWYRQILGQKVEFLVSFYNNEISEKSEIFDDQFSVERPDGSNFTLKIRSTKLEDSAMYFCASNDRSLGKLFFGSGTQLSVL.